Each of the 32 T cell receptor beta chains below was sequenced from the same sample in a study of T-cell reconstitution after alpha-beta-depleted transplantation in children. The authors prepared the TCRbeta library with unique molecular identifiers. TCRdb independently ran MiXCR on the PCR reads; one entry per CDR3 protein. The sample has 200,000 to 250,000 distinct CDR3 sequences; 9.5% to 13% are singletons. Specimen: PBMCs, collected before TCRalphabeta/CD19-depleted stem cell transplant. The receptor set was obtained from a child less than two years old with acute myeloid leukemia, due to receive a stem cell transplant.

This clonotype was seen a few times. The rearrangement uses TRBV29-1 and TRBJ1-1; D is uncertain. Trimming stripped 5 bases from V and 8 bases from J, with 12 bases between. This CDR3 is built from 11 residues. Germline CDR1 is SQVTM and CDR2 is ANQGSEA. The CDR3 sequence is CSVLGPWEAFF. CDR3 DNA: TGCAGCGTTCTAGGGCCCTGGGAAGCTTTCTTT.

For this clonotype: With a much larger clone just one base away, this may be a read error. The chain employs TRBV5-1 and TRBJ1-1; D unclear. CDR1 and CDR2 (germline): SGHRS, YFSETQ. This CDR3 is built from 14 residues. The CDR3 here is CTSSETRSNTEAFF. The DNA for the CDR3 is TGCACCAGCAGCGAGACAAGATCGAACACTGAAGCTTTCTTT.

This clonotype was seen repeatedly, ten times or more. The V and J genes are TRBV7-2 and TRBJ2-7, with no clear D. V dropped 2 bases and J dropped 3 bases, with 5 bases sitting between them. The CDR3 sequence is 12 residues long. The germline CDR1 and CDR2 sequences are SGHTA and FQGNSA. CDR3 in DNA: TGTGCCAGCAGCTTACAGGACTACGAGCAGTACTTC. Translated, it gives CASSLQDYEQYF.

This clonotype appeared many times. CDR3 in amino acids: CASSQEKGGLAGGTDTQYF. CDR3 nucleotides: TGCGCCAGCAGCCAAGAAAAAGGGGGACTAGCGGGAGGAACAGATACGCAGTATTTT. The V call is TRBV4-3, the J call TRBJ2-3; TRBD2 agrees at 15 bases. CDR1 is LGHNA and CDR2 is YSLEER in the germline V gene. The J segment lost 3 bases and the V segment lost 0 bases, leaving 7 bases of the junction unmatched. The CDR3 sequence is 19 residues long.

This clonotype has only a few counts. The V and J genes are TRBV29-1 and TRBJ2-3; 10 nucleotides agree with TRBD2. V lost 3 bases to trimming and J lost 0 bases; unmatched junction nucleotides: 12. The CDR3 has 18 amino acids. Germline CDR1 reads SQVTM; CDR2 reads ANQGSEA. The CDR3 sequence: CSVEGVAGGQTSTDTQYF. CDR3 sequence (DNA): TGCAGCGTTGAGGGGGTAGCGGGGGGACAAACTAGCACAGATACGCAGTATTTT.

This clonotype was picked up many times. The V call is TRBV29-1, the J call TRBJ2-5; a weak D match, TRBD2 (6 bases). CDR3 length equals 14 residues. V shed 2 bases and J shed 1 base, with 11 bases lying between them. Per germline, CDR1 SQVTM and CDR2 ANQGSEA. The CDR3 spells CSVELVAAQETQYF. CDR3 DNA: TGCAGCGTTGAATTGGTAGCGGCCCAAGAGACCCAGTACTTC. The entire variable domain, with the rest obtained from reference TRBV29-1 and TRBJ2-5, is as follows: SAVISQKPSRDICQRGTSLTIQCQVDSQVTMMFWYRQQPGQSLTLIATANQGSEATYESGFVIDKFPISRPNLTFSTLTVSNMSPEDSSIYLCSVELVAAQETQYFGPGTRLLVL.

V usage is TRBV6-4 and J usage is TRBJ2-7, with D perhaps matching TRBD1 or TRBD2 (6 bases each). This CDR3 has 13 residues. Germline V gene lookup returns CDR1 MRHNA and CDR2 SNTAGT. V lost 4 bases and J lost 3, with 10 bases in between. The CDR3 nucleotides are TGTGCCAGCAGTGTCGAGGGGGGCTACGAGCAGTACTTC. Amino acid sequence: CASSVEGGYEQYF.

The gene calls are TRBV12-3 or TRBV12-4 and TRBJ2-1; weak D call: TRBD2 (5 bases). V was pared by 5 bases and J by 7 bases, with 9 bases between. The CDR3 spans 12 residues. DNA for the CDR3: TGTGCCAGCAGTAAAGGACTGAATGAGCAGTTCTTC. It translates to CASSKGLNEQFF.

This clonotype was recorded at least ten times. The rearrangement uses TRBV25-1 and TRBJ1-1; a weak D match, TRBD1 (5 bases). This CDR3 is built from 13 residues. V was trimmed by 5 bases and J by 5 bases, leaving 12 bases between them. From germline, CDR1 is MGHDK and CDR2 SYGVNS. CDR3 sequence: CASSPVGVTEAFF. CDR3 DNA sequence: TGTGCCAGCAGTCCGGTGGGGGTGACTGAAGCTTTCTTT.

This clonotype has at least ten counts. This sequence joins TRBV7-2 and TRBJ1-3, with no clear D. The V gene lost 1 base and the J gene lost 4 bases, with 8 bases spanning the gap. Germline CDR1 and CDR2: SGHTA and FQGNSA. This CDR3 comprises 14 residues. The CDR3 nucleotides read TGTGCCAGCAGCTTAGGCACTTTAGGAAACACCATATATTTT. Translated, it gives CASSLGTLGNTIYF.

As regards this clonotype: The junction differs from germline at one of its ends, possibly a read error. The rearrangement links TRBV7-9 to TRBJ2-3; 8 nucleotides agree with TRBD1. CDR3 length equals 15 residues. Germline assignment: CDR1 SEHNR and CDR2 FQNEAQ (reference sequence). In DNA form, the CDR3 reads TGTGCCAGCAGCTCCCAGGGGGCAGTAGGAGATACGCGGTATTTT. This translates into CASSSQGAVGDTRYF.

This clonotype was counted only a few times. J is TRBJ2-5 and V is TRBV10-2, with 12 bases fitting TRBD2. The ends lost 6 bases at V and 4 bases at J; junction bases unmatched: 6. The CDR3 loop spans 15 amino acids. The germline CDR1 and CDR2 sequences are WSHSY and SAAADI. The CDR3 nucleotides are TGCGCCAGCAGGCCCGGACTAGCGGGGACAGAGACCCAGTACTTC. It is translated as CASRPGLAGTETQYF.

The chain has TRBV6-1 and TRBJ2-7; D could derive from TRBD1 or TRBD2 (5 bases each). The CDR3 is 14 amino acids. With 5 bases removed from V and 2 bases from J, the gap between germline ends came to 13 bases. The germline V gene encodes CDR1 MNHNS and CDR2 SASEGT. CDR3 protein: CASSRDRPPYEQYF. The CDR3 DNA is TGTGCCAGCAGTAGGGACCGGCCACCCTACGAGCAGTACTTC.

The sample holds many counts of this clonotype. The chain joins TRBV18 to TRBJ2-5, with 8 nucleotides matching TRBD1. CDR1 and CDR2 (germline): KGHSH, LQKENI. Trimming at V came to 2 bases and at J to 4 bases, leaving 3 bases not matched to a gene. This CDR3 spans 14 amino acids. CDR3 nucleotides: TGTGCCAGCTCACCAGAGACAGGGGCAGAGACCCAGTACTTC. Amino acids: CASSPETGAETQYF.

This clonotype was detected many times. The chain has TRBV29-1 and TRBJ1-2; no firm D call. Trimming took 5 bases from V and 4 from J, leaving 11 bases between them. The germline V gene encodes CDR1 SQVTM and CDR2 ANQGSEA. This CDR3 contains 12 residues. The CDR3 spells CSVWHPGYGYTF. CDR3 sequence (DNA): TGCAGCGTTTGGCACCCTGGCTATGGCTACACCTTC.

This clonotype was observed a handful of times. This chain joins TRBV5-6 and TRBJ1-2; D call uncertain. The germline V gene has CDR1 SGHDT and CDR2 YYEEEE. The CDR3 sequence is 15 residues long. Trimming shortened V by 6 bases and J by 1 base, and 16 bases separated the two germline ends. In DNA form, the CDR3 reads TGTGCCAGCAACGGCGCGGCGTCCGGTAACTATGGCTACACCTTC. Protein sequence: CASNGAASGNYGYTF.

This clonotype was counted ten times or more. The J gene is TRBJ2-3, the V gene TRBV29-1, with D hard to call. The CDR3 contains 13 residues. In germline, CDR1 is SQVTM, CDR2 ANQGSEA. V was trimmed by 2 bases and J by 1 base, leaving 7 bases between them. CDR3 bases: TGCAGCGTTGAATCCCAGCGCACAGATACGCAGTATTTT. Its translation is CSVESQRTDTQYF.

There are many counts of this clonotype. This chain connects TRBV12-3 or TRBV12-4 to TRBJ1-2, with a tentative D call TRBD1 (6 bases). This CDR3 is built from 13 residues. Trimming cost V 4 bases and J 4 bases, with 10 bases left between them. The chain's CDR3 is CASSSGQPYGYTF. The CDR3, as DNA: TGTGCCAGCAGTTCAGGACAGCCCTATGGCTACACCTTC.

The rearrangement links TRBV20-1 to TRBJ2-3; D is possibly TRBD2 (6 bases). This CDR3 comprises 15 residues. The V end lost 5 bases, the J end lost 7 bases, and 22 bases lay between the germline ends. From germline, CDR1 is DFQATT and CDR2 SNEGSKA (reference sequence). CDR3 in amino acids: CSAGSEGLYRNTQYF. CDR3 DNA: TGCAGTGCTGGTTCAGAGGGACTTTACAGAAATACGCAGTATTTT.

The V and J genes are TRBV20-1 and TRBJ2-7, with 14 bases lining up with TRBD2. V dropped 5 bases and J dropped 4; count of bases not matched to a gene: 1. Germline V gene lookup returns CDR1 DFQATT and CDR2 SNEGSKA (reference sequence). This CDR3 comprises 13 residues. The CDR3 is CSAGLAGGYEQYF. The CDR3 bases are TGCAGTGCTGGACTAGCGGGGGGATACGAGCAGTACTTC.

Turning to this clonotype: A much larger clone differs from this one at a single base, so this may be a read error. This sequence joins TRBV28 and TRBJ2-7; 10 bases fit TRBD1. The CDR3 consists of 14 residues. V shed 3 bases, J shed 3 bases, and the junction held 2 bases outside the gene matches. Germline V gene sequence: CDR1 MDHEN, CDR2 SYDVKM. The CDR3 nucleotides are TGTGCCAGCAGTTTTTGGGACAGGGGCTACGAGCAGTACTTC. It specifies CASSFWDRGYEQYF.

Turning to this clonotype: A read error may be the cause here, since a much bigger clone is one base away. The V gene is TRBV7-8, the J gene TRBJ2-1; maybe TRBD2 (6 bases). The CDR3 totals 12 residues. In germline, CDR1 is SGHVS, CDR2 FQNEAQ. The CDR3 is CTSSYDRDLQFF. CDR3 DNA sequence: TGTACCAGCAGCTACGACCGGGACTTGCAGTTCTTC.

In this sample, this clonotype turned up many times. In nucleotides, the CDR3 is TGCGCCAGCAGCTTGGACAGGGTTGAAAAACTGTTTTTT. Translated: CASSLDRVEKLFF. J is TRBJ1-4 and V is TRBV5-1; perhaps TRBD1 as D (6 bases). The CDR3 runs 13 residues. Trimming left V 0 bases short and J 7 bases short, with 7 bases between. Germline V gene sequence: CDR1 SGHRS, CDR2 YFSETQ.

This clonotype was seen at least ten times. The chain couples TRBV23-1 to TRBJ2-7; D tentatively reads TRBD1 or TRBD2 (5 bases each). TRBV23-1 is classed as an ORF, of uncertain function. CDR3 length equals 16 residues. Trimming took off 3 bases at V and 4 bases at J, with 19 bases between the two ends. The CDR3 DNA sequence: TGCGCCAGCAGTCACTCCGGGACCTCCTTCATGTACGAGCAGTACTTC. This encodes CASSHSGTSFMYEQYF.

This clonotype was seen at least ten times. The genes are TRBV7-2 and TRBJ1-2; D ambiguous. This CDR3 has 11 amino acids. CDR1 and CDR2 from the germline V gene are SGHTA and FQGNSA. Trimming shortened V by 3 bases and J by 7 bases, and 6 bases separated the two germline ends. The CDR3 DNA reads TGTGCCAGCAGCTTCGAGGGTGGCTACACCTTC. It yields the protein CASSFEGGYTF.

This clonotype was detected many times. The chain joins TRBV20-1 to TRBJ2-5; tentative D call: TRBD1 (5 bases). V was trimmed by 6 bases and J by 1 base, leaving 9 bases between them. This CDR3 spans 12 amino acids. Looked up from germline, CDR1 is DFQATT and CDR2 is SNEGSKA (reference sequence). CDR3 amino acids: CSATGFQETQYF. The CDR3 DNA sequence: TGCAGTGCAACAGGCTTCCAAGAGACCCAGTACTTC.

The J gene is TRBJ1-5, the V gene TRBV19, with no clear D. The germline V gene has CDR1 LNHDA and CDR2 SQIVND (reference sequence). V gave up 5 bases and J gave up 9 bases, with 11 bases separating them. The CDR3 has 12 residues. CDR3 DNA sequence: TGTGCCAGTAGTTTCCTGAGCGGGCCCCAGCATTTT. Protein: CASSFLSGPQHF.

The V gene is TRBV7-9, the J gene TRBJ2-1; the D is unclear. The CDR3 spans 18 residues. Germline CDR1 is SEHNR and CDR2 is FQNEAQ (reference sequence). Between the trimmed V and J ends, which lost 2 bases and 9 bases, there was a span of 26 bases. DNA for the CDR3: TGTGCCAGCAGCTTAAACCGCCCCCGGGCGGCCGGCTCAGGTGAGCAGTTCTTC. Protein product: CASSLNRPRAAGSGEQFF. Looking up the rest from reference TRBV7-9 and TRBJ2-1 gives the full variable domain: DTGVSQNPRHKITKRGQNVTFRCDPISEHNRLYWYRQTLGQGPEFLTYFQNEAQLEKSRLLSDRFSAERPKGSFSTLEIQRTEQGDSAMYLCASSLNRPRAAGSGEQFFGPGTRLTVL.

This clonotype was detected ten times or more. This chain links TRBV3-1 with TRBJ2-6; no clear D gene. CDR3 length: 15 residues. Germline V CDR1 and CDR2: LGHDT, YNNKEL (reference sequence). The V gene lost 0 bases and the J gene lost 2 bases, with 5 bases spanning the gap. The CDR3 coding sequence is TGTGCCAGCAGCCAAGATCACACTGGGGCCAACGTCCTGACTTTC. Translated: CASSQDHTGANVLTF. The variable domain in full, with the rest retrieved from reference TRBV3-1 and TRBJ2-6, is DTAVSQTPKYLVTQMGNDKSIKCEQNLGHDTMYWYKQDSKKFLKIMFSYNNKELIINETVPNRFSPKSPDKAHLNLHINSLELGDSAVYFCASSQDHTGANVLTFGAGSRLTVL.

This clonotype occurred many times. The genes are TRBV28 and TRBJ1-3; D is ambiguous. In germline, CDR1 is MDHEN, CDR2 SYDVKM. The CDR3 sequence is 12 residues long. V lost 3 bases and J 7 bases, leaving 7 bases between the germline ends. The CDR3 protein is CASSFPWNTIYF. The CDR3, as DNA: TGTGCCAGCAGTTTCCCCTGGAACACCATATATTTT.

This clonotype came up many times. CDR3 sequence reads: CSARPTWGIANTGELFF. The DNA for the CDR3 is TGCAGTGCTCGACCGACGTGGGGGATCGCGAACACCGGGGAGCTGTTTTTT. This chain connects TRBV20-1 to TRBJ2-2; D is perhaps TRBD1 or TRBD2 (5 bases each). The CDR3 length is 17 residues. Between the trimmed V and J ends, which lost 5 bases and 0 bases, there was a span of 19 bases. Germline-derived CDR1 and CDR2 are DFQATT and SNEGSKA (reference sequence).

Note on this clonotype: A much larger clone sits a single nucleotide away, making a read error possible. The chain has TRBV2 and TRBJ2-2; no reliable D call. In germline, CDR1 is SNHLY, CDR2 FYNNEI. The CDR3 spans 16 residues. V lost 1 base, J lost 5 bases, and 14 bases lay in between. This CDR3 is CASSEGEARKTGELFF. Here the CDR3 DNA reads TGTGCCAGCAGTGAAGGTGAGGCGCGGAAGACCGGGGAGCTGTTTTTT.